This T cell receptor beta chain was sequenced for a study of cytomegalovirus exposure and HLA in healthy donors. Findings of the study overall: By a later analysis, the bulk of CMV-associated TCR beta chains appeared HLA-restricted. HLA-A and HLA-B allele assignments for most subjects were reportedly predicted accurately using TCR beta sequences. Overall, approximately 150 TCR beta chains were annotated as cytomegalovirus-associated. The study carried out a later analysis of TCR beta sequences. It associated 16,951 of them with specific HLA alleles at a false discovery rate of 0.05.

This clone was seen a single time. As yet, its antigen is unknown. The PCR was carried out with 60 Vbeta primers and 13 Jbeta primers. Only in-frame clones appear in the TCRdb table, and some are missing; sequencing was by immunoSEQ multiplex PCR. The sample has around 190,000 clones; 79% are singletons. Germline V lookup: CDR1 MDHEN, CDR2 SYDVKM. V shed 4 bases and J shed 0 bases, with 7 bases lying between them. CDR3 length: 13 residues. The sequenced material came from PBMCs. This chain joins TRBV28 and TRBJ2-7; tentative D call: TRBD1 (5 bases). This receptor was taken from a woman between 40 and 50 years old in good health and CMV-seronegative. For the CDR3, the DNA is TGTGCCAGCAGTTCAGGGATCTCCTACGAGCAGTACTTC. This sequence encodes CASSSGISYEQYF. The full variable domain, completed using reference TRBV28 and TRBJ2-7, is DVKVTQSSRYLVKRTGEKVFLECVQDMDHENMFWYRQDPGLGLRLIYFSYDVKMKEKGDIPEGYSVSREKKERFSLILESASTNQTSMYLCASSSGISYEQYFGPGTRLTVT.